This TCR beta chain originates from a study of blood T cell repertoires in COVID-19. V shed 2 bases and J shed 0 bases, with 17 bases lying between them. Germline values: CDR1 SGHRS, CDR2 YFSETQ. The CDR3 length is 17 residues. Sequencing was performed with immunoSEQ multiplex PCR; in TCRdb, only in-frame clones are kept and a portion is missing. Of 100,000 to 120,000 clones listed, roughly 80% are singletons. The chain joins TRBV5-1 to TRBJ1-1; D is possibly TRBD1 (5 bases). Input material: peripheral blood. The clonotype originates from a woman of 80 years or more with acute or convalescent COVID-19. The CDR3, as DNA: TGCGCCAGCAGCTTAGAGCCAGGGATTATCATGAACACTGAAGCTTTCTTT. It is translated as CASSLEPGIIMNTEAFF.